The 28 T cell receptor beta chains reported below all come from one sample, sequenced in a study of response to subunit inactivated influenza vaccine. A single record per CDR3 protein comes from TCRdb applying MiXCR to the RT-PCR reads. This sample has fewer than 700,000 distinct CDR3 sequences, with roughly 13% found just once. This specimen consisted of PBMCs from blood, obtained 40 to 50 days after vaccination. These receptors were taken from a man aged 45-65 years who received an inactivated influenza vaccine.

The chain links TRBV7-2 to TRBJ2-1; D unclear. CDR1 is SGHTA, CDR2 FQGNSA, per germline. V dropped 5 bases and J dropped 5 bases, with 16 bases sitting between them. The CDR3 length is 15 residues. The CDR3 region is CASSPESRLNNEQFF. CDR3 bases: TGTGCCAGCAGCCCGGAAAGCCGTCTGAACAATGAGCAGTTCTTC.

V is TRBV12-3 or TRBV12-4 and J is TRBJ2-2, with 8 bases identical to TRBD2. The CDR3 has 15 amino acids. V was pared by 10 bases and J by 4 bases, with 11 bases of the junction left unmatched. The CDR3 loop is CAIALTGTSTGELFF. The CDR3 region has the DNA TGTGCCATCGCCCTGACCGGGACTAGCACCGGGGAGCTGTTTTTT.

The chain combines TRBV5-1 with TRBJ2-3; D is possibly TRBD1 or TRBD2 (5 bases each). V was clipped by 5 bases and J by 4 bases, with 17 bases between them. This CDR3 contains 15 residues. The germline CDR1 and CDR2 sequences are SGHRS and YFSETQ. The DNA of the CDR3 is TGCGCCAGCAGTCAATCCGGGGACGGATCAGATACGCAGTATTTT. It translates to CASSQSGDGSDTQYF.

In its sample, this clonotype was seen a few times. The chain recombines TRBV20-1 with TRBJ2-1, with a possible D match to TRBD1 (6 bases). The V gene lost 6 bases and the J gene lost 9 bases, with 18 bases spanning the gap. The CDR3 is 13 residues long. Germline assignment: CDR1 DFQATT and CDR2 SNEGSKA (reference sequence). CDR3 loop: CSAPDSSRGEQFF. The CDR3 DNA reads as TGCAGTGCGCCGGACAGTTCAAGGGGTGAGCAGTTCTTC.

The V call is TRBV2, the J call TRBJ2-5, with D unresolved. The CDR3 is 16 amino acids. Trimming stripped 5 bases from V and 2 bases from J, with 18 bases between. CDR1 and CDR2 from the germline V gene are SNHLY and FYNNEI. The CDR3 reads CASSWDFLTQQETQYF. The CDR3 DNA reads as TGTGCCAGCAGTTGGGATTTTTTGACACAGCAAGAGACCCAGTACTTC.

The gene calls are TRBV7-6 and TRBJ2-3; tentative D call: TRBD2 (7 bases). Germline V gene sequence: CDR1 SGHVS, CDR2 FNYEAQ. The CDR3 length is 15 residues. V was pared by 2 bases and J by 2 bases, with 11 bases between. Written as DNA, the CDR3 is TGTGCCAGCAGCTTATGGGGGGGCCTCACAGATACGCAGTATTTT. Protein product: CASSLWGGLTDTQYF.

V and J are TRBV5-1 and TRBJ2-5, with D perhaps TRBD2 (6 bases). V lost 4 bases, J lost 4 bases, and 17 bases lay in between. This CDR3 has 15 residues. Germline V CDR1 and CDR2: SGHRS, YFSETQ. CDR3 in DNA: TGCGCCAGCAGCATTGGACTACCTCGGGGAGAGACCCAGTACTTC. Translation: CASSIGLPRGETQYF. The whole variable domain, remainder taken from reference TRBV5-1 and TRBJ2-5, is KAGVTQTPRYLIKTRGQQVTLSCSPISGHRSVSWYQQTPGQGLQFLFEYFSETQRNKGNFPGRFSGRQFSNSRSEMNVSTLELGDSALYLCASSIGLPRGETQYFGPGTRLLVL.

This clonotype was seen more than once but under ten times. The rearrangement links TRBV28 to TRBJ2-6; no clear D gene. Trimming took 7 bases from V and 3 from J, leaving 22 bases between them. Germline V gives CDR1 MDHEN, CDR2 SYDVKM. The CDR3 consists of 18 residues. The CDR3 coding sequence is TGTGCCAGCACCCCTGGCGAGAGCGATTTCTTTGGGGCCAACGTCCTGACTTTC. It translates to CASTPGESDFFGANVLTF.

This sequence joins TRBV4-2 and TRBJ2-3; D unclear. The V end was cut by 3 bases, the J end by 3 bases, with 16 bases between. Per germline, CDR1 LGHNA and CDR2 YNFKEQ. The CDR3 runs to 16 residues. The CDR3 sequence is CASSQATAVPTDTQYF. The CDR3 DNA follows: TGTGCCAGCAGCCAGGCGACTGCCGTCCCGACAGATACGCAGTATTTT.

This clonotype showed up just a few times. The CDR3 bases are TGTGCCACCAGCAGAGACAGGGGGGTAACCTACAATGAGCAGTTCTTC. It yields the protein CATSRDRGVTYNEQFF. The V and J genes are TRBV15 and TRBJ2-1, with a tentative D call TRBD1 (7 bases). Germline loops: CDR1 LNHNV, CDR2 YYDKDF (reference sequence). This CDR3 is 16 amino acids long. With 0 bases removed from V and 2 bases from J, the gap between germline ends came to 11 bases.

The chain couples TRBV20-1 to TRBJ2-5; perhaps TRBD1 as D (5 bases). V was pared by 2 bases and J by 7 bases, with 17 bases between. There are 14 residues in the CDR3. Germline values: CDR1 DFQATT, CDR2 SNEGSKA (reference sequence). In DNA form, the CDR3 reads TGCAGTGCTAGATTTGCAGGGTCGGTCTGGACCCAGTACTTC. Protein product: CSARFAGSVWTQYF.

In DNA form, the CDR3 reads TGCGCCAGCAGCCAAGATGGGGGAGCGCACAGCTCCTACAATGAGCAGTTCTTC. Translating gives CASSQDGGAHSSYNEQFF. The rearrangement uses TRBV4-3 and TRBJ2-1; D might be TRBD1 or TRBD2, each matching 5 bases. Trimming removed 0 bases at V and 0 bases at J, with 15 bases between. The CDR3 sequence is 18 residues long. From germline, CDR1 is LGHNA and CDR2 YSLEER.

The chain employs TRBV7-2 and TRBJ2-1; D gene ambiguous. V dropped 4 bases and J dropped 4 bases, with 11 bases sitting between them. The CDR3 consists of 14 residues. CDR1 and CDR2 (germline): SGHTA, FQGNSA. In DNA form, the CDR3 reads TGTGCCAGCAGCTCACTGTGGGCGTACAATGAGCAGTTCTTC. Its translation is CASSSLWAYNEQFF.

V and J are TRBV11-2 and TRBJ1-2; possible D gene TRBD1, 5 bases. The CDR3 runs 13 residues. V dropped 6 bases and J dropped 7 bases, with 15 bases sitting between them. Germline CDR1 is SGHAT and CDR2 is FQNNGV. This CDR3 is CASRQKQARGYTF. In DNA form, the CDR3 reads TGTGCCAGCAGACAGAAACAGGCTCGTGGCTACACCTTC.

A few counts support this clonotype. This chain links TRBV12-3 or TRBV12-4 with TRBJ1-2; 7 bases map to TRBD1. The V gene end was trimmed by 7 bases and the J gene end by 8 bases; junction bases not matched to a gene: 7. The CDR3 is 12 residues long. The CDR3 DNA reads TGTGCCAGCATTAAGACAGGGACCGGCTACACCTTC. Encoded protein: CASIKTGTGYTF.

Many counts were recorded for this clonotype. The genes are TRBV2 and TRBJ1-2, with D possibly matching TRBD1 (6 bases). CDR3 size: 17 residues. Germline CDR1 and CDR2: SNHLY and FYNNEI. The germline V and J ends were trimmed by 6 bases and 0 bases, with 20 bases remaining between them. The DNA of the CDR3 is TGTGCCAGCAGCGAGCAGGCGGGGGGCCTACCTAACTATGGCTACACCTTC. Its protein is CASSEQAGGLPNYGYTF.

The chain carries TRBV11-3 and TRBJ2-5; D not resolved. The CDR3 contains 13 residues. CDR1 is SGHNT, CDR2 YENEEA, per germline. V was cut by 4 bases and J by 2 bases, with 8 bases left in between. The CDR3 spells CASSSTSQETQYF. CDR3 nucleotides: TGTGCCAGCAGCTCCACGTCGCAAGAGACCCAGTACTTC.

This sequence joins TRBV28 and TRBJ2-3; D unresolved. V lost 3 bases and J lost 6, with 19 bases in between. Germline-derived CDR1 and CDR2 are MDHEN and SYDVKM. This CDR3 is built from 16 residues. This CDR3 is CASSFLSAGAGDTQYF. Written as DNA, the CDR3 is TGTGCCAGCAGTTTCCTGTCGGCAGGAGCAGGTGATACGCAGTATTTT.

The chain couples TRBV5-1 to TRBJ2-7; the D gene is possibly TRBD1 (6 bases). Germline values: CDR1 SGHRS, CDR2 YFSETQ. Trimming shortened V by 5 bases and J by 2 bases, and 14 bases separated the two germline ends. The CDR3 loop spans 14 amino acids. The DNA of the CDR3 is TGCGCCAGCAGATGGTTGACAGGCGCCTACGAGCAGTACTTC. Its protein product is CASRWLTGAYEQYF. Filled out from reference TRBV5-1 and TRBJ2-7, the complete variable domain reads KAGVTQTPRYLIKTRGQQVTLSCSPISGHRSVSWYQQTPGQGLQFLFEYFSETQRNKGNFPGRFSGRQFSNSRSEMNVSTLELGDSALYLCASRWLTGAYEQYFGPGTRLTVT.

The chain carries TRBV5-1 and TRBJ1-2; 7 nucleotides line up with TRBD1. Germline CDR1 reads SGHRS; CDR2 reads YFSETQ. The length of the CDR3 is 12 residues. V shed 3 bases, J shed 11 bases, and the junction held 7 bases outside the gene matches. The CDR3 sequence is CASSYEQGKYTF. The CDR3, as DNA: TGCGCCAGCAGCTATGAACAGGGGAAGTACACCTTC.

V is TRBV20-1 and J is TRBJ2-1; D possibly corresponds to TRBD2 (6 bases). The CDR3 is 16 amino acids. CDR1 is DFQATT, CDR2 SNEGSKA, per germline (reference sequence). With 3 bases removed from V and 3 bases from J, the gap between germline ends came to 18 bases. The CDR3 is CSASSLGGRHYNEQFF. CDR3 DNA sequence: TGCAGTGCTAGTAGCTTGGGAGGTCGACACTACAATGAGCAGTTCTTC.

This clonotype was detected many times. The J gene is TRBJ2-7, the V gene TRBV7-2, with D uncertain. Germline CDR1 and CDR2: SGHTA and FQGNSA. The CDR3 loop spans 14 amino acids. V lost 5 bases and J lost 2, with 13 bases in between. The CDR3 sequence is CASSRPPETYEQYF. CDR3 nucleotide sequence: TGTGCCAGCAGCCGTCCCCCGGAGACCTACGAGCAGTACTTC.

This chain uses TRBV9 with TRBJ2-3, with 11 bases aligning to TRBD2. Unmatched junction bases numbered 7, after V lost 2 bases and J lost 2 bases. CDR1 and CDR2 (germline): SGDLS, YYNGEE. The CDR3 consists of 17 residues. Written as DNA, the CDR3 is TGTGCCAGCAGCGTTAGCGGGAGGGAAGGACACACAGATACGCAGTATTTT. Residues: CASSVSGREGHTDTQYF.

This clonotype was counted many times. The chain recombines TRBV6-5 with TRBJ1-1; TRBD1 agrees at 9 bases. CDR1 MNHEY and CDR2 SVGAGI come from the germline V gene. The CDR3 is made up of 15 amino acids. Losses at the gene ends were 3 bases for V and 5 bases for J; bases not matched to a gene: 7. CDR3 sequence reads: CASSYPGQGVTEAFF. The CDR3 coding sequence is TGTGCCAGCAGTTATCCGGGACAGGGTGTTACTGAAGCTTTCTTT.

The chain couples TRBV7-9 to TRBJ2-7; D could derive from TRBD1 or TRBD2 (5 bases each). With 2 bases removed from V and 3 bases from J, the gap between germline ends came to 11 bases. The CDR3 has 14 residues. From germline, CDR1 is SEHNR and CDR2 FQNEAQ (reference sequence). The CDR3 is CASSLRDGYYEQYF. CDR3 sequence (DNA): TGTGCCAGCAGCTTAAGGGACGGCTACTACGAGCAGTACTTC.

This clonotype showed up many times. The chain has TRBV5-5 and TRBJ2-7; no clear D. This CDR3 spans 14 amino acids. Trimming shortened V by 0 bases and J by 2 bases, and 9 bases separated the two germline ends. CDR1 SGHKS and CDR2 YYEKEE come from the germline V gene (reference sequence). CDR3 amino acids: CASSLALRTYEQYF. The DNA of the CDR3 is TGTGCCAGCAGCTTGGCCTTACGGACCTACGAGCAGTACTTC.

This chain links TRBV14 with TRBJ2-7; no firm D call. This CDR3 is 14 amino acids long. CDR1 and CDR2 from the germline V gene are SGHDN and FVKESK. Trimming removed 8 bases from V and 4 bases from J, with 18 bases in between. The CDR3, as DNA: TGTGCCAGCTGCACACGGTGGGATTGGTACGAGCAGTACTTC. Amino acids: CASCTRWDWYEQYF.

This clonotype was detected many times. The V call is TRBV20-1, the J call TRBJ2-3, with TRBD2 identical over 11 bases. Germline V CDR1 and CDR2: DFQATT, SNEGSKA (reference sequence). The CDR3 is made up of 14 amino acids. Losses at the gene ends were 6 bases for V and 2 bases for J; bases not matched to a gene: 4. This CDR3 reads CSAPSGGYTDTQYF. For the CDR3, the DNA is TGCAGTGCCCCTAGCGGGGGGTACACAGATACGCAGTATTTT.